Listed below are T cell receptor beta chains from one sample, sequenced in a study of shared clonotypes between healthy human individuals. The assay was immunoSEQ multiplex PCR, and TCRdb's table has in-frame clones only and misses some. The table includes approximately 1.1 million clones, around three quarters detected once. The sequenced sample was memory CD4+ T cells from PBMCs. These TCRs come from a man between 18 and 35 years old in good health. Some clones in this sample may be carry-over from other donors' samples. The CDR3 runs from the conserved cysteine through the conserved F or W. The order of the fields is V gene, D gene, clone size, J gene, CDR3 protein, CDR3 DNA. The D gene is left open where the match is weak. Clone size is shown for a subset of rows, as once, few, many or a class of expanded clone.

V: TRBV27
D: -
size: -
J: TRBJ1-1
CDR3: CASSLRAGGNTEAFF
DNA: TGTGCCAGCAGTTTACGAGCGGGTGGGAACACTGAAGCTTTCTTT

V: TRBV28
D: TRBD1
size: -
J: TRBJ1-2
CDR3: CASTTGTGKRANYGYTF
DNA: TGTGCCAGCACTACTGGGACAGGGAAAAGGGCTAACTATGGCTACACCTTC

V: TRBV4-1
D: -
size: -
J: TRBJ1-3
CDR3: CASSQGSSGNTIYF
DNA: TGCGCCAGCTCCCAGGGGTCCTCAGGAAACACCATATATTTT

V: TRBV5-1
D: -
size: -
J: TRBJ2-1
CDR3: CASSPGLASREQFF
DNA: TGCGCCAGCAGCCCGGGACTCGCCTCGCGGGAGCAGTTCTTC

V: TRBV5-1
D: -
size: -
J: TRBJ2-7
CDR3: CASSLVFGYEQYF
DNA: TGCGCCAGCAGCTTGGTGTTCGGGTACGAGCAGTACTTC

V: TRBV5-1
D: -
size: -
J: TRBJ1-1
CDR3: CASSAGENTEAFF
DNA: TGCGCCAGCAGCGCGGGCGAGAACACTGAAGCTTTCTTT

V: TRBV10-3
D: TRBD2
size: -
J: TRBJ2-7
CDR3: CAISDRGLEAQYF
DNA: TGTGCCATCAGTGATAGGGGACTAGAGGCGCAGTACTTC

V: TRBV4-1
D: -
size: once
J: TRBJ2-3
CDR3: CASSQEGISPGASTDTQYF
DNA: TGCGCCAGCAGCCAAGAGGGGATTTCGCCGGGAGCTAGCACAGATACGCAGTATTTT

V: TRBV11-2
D: -
size: -
J: TRBJ1-3
CDR3: CASSLGIGNTIYF
DNA: TGTGCCAGCAGCTTAGGAATCGGAAACACCATATATTTT

V: TRBV19
D: -
size: -
J: TRBJ2-5
CDR3: CATSEIFQETQYF
DNA: TGTGCCACGTCGGAGATCTTCCAAGAGACCCAGTACTTC

V: TRBV4-3
D: -
size: -
J: TRBJ2-1
CDR3: CASSQAWSSSYNEQFF
DNA: TGCGCCAGCAGCCAAGCCTGGAGTAGCTCCTACAATGAGCAGTTCTTC

V: TRBV6-1
D: -
size: -
J: TRBJ2-7
CDR3: CASSERYEQYF
DNA: TGTGCCAGCAGCGAAAGATACGAGCAGTACTTC

V: TRBV5-1
D: TRBD1
size: few
J: TRBJ2-3
CDR3: CASSSTGGTDTQYF
DNA: TGCGCCAGCAGCTCCACAGGGGGCACAGATACGCAGTATTTT

V: TRBV25-1
D: -
size: -
J: TRBJ2-5
CDR3: CASSSLPGITKETQYF
DNA: TGTGCCAGCAGTTCGCTTCCGGGGATAACAAAAGAGACCCAGTACTTC

V: TRBV11-2
D: TRBD1
size: -
J: TRBJ2-2
CDR3: CASSFIGQGTGELFF
DNA: TGTGCCAGCAGCTTTATTGGACAGGGAACCGGGGAGCTGTTTTTT

V: TRBV30
D: TRBD1
size: -
J: TRBJ2-2
CDR3: CAWRFGDRGPGELFF
DNA: TGTGCCTGGAGATTTGGTGACAGGGGGCCCGGGGAGCTGTTTTTT

V: TRBV11-2
D: -
size: few
J: TRBJ2-3
CDR3: CASSPGTYTDTQYF
DNA: TGTGCCAGCAGCCCCGGGACCTACACAGATACGCAGTATTTT

V: TRBV11-2
D: TRBD2
size: -
J: TRBJ2-7
CDR3: CASSQRGGIAGFYEQYF
DNA: TGTGCCAGCAGCCAGCGGGGGGGGATAGCGGGCTTTTACGAGCAGTACTTC

V: TRBV28
D: -
size: -
J: TRBJ1-4
CDR3: CASSQVGRPNEKLFF
DNA: TGTGCCAGCAGTCAAGTCGGGAGACCTAATGAAAAACTGTTTTTT

V: TRBV30
D: -
size: -
J: TRBJ1-5
CDR3: CAWSVQFNQPQHF
DNA: TGTGCCTGGAGTGTACAATTTAATCAGCCCCAGCATTTT

V: TRBV5-6
D: -
size: once
J: TRBJ2-3
CDR3: CASSLQDTQYF
DNA: TGTGCCAGCAGCTTGCAAGATACGCAGTATTTT

V: TRBV19
D: -
size: -
J: TRBJ1-2
CDR3: CASSTLATAGGYTF
DNA: TGTGCCAGTAGTACCCTGGCAACGGCCGGTGGCTACACCTTC

V: TRBV5-1
D: TRBD2
size: -
J: TRBJ2-1
CDR3: CASRRLLAGEYEQFF
DNA: TGCGCCAGCAGGCGGTTACTAGCGGGAGAATATGAGCAGTTCTTC

V: TRBV30
D: -
size: many
J: TRBJ1-1
CDR3: CAWSAQSGTEAFF
DNA: TGTGCCTGGAGTGCGCAGTCAGGTACTGAAGCTTTCTTT

V: TRBV5-8
D: -
size: -
J: TRBJ1-2
CDR3: CASSLRGDYGYTF
DNA: TGTGCCAGCTCCTTACGGGGTGACTATGGCTACACCTTC

V: TRBV28
D: -
size: -
J: TRBJ2-7
CDR3: CASRPNSDRREQYF
DNA: TGTGCCAGCAGACCAAACTCCGACAGGCGCGAGCAGTACTTC

V: TRBV18
D: TRBD1
size: -
J: TRBJ2-5
CDR3: CASSPRQGEETQYF
DNA: TGTGCCAGCTCACCAAGACAGGGGGAAGAGACCCAGTACTTC

V: TRBV6-1
D: -
size: -
J: TRBJ2-3
CDR3: CASSDPGGGSTDTQYF
DNA: TGTGCCAGCAGTGACCCGGGGGGCGGGAGCACAGATACGCAGTATTTT

V: TRBV7-9
D: -
size: once
J: TRBJ2-3
CDR3: CARDPPYGTDTQYF
DNA: TGTGCCAGAGATCCCCCGTATGGCACAGATACGCAGTATTTT

V: TRBV7-2
D: -
size: -
J: TRBJ2-7
CDR3: CASSFDRYSYEQYF
DNA: TGTGCCAGCAGCTTTGACAGGTATTCCTACGAGCAGTACTTC

V: TRBV27
D: -
size: -
J: TRBJ2-3
CDR3: CASSATSTDTQYF
DNA: TGTGCCAGCAGTGCCACTAGCACAGATACGCAGTATTTT

V: TRBV18
D: -
size: -
J: TRBJ2-2
CDR3: CASSPPAASRELFF
DNA: TGTGCCAGCTCACCGCCCGCGGCCAGCCGGGAGCTGTTTTTT

V: TRBV6-5
D: -
size: few
J: TRBJ2-2
CDR3: CASSPRYPGELFF
DNA: TGTGCCAGCAGCCCTCGGTATCCCGGGGAGCTGTTTTTT

V: TRBV7-9
D: -
size: -
J: TRBJ2-1
CDR3: CASSLEAGVNEQFF
DNA: TGTGCCAGCAGCTTAGAAGCAGGGGTCAATGAGCAGTTCTTC

V: TRBV7-3
D: -
size: -
J: TRBJ2-2
CDR3: CASSLWPYTGELFF
DNA: TGTGCCAGCAGCTTATGGCCCTACACCGGGGAGCTGTTTTTT

V: TRBV4-2
D: -
size: -
J: TRBJ1-3
CDR3: CASSQDLGGRSGNTIYF
DNA: TGTGCCAGCAGCCAAGATCTCGGCGGCCGCTCTGGAAACACCATATATTTT